A selection of T cell receptor beta chains follows, all from one sample in a study of coeliac disease. TCRdb's table, derived via immunoSEQ multiplex PCR, lists solely in-frame clones and lacks some. The sample includes 960 or so clones, about 57% seen only once; the top ten take roughly 12%. Sample: lamina propria lymphocytes from the gut. The receptors originated from a woman in her forties or fifties with celiac disease on a gluten-free diet. Both conserved end residues are part of each CDR3. D genes are given only for firm matches. Size is stated for part of the rows, as once, few or many counts, or as a class when the clone is expanded.

>NA|TRBJ1-1|13|NA|TRBV11-2
TGTGCCAGCAGCTTGGGACAAACCACTGAAGCTTTCTTT
CASSLGQTTEAFF
>NA|TRBJ1-6|14|NA|TRBV7-2
TGTGCCAGCAGCAGGGGGTCCTATAATTCACCCCTCCACTTT
CASSRGSYNSPLHF
>NA|TRBJ1-2|14|NA|TRBV28
TGTGCCAGCAATGCAGTGCTAGGTGGCTATGGCTACACCTTC
CASNAVLGGYGYTF
>large|TRBJ1-2|16|NA|TRBV6-6
TGTGCCAGCAGTCTAGCTATGGGGAGGATGAACTATGGCTACACCTTC
CASSLAMGRMNYGYTF
>few|TRBJ2-2|14|NA|TRBV10-3
TGTGCCACCCGAGCGGCTACGAACACCGGGGAGCTGTTTTTT
CATRAATNTGELFF
>NA|TRBJ1-5|16|NA|TRBV19
TGTGCCAGTAGTGGTCTACAGGTGATCCCTCATCAGCCCCAGCATTTT
CASSGLQVIPHQPQHF
>hyperexpanded|TRBJ1-6|16|NA|TRBV5-4
TGTGCCAGCAGCTTCTCGGTCAGGACCTATAATTCACCCCTCCACTTT
CASSFSVRTYNSPLHF
>NA|TRBJ2-7|16|NA|TRBV28
TGTGCCAGCAGTTTCTATTTAATACCCTCTCTCTACGAGCAGTACTTC
CASSFYLIPSLYEQYF
>NA|TRBJ2-1|15|NA|TRBV11-2
TGTGCCAGCAGCTTAGAGTCCGGGTCTTACAATGAGCAGTTCTTC
CASSLESGSYNEQFF
>NA|TRBJ2-7|18|TRBD1|TRBV15
TGTGCCACCAGCAGAACAACAGGGGGACGGAGGAGCTCCTACGAGCAGTACTTC
CATSRTTGGRRSSYEQYF
>few|TRBJ1-2|17|NA|TRBV4-3
TGCGCCAGCAGCGAACATTACGCTGGGGGCCCCAACTATGGCTACACCTTC
CASSEHYAGGPNYGYTF
>NA|TRBJ1-4|15|NA|TRBV10-3
TGTGCCATCACCAACTCTCTTGACAGGCGTGAAAAACTGTTTTTT
CAITNSLDRREKLFF
>few|TRBJ1-1|16|TRBD1|TRBV7-9
TGTGCCAGCAGCTTAGCGCCTGGGACAGGGAACACTGAAGCTTTCTTT
CASSLAPGTGNTEAFF
>NA|TRBJ2-2|18|NA|TRBV28
TGTGCCAGCAGTTTTGTCCCCCGGCAGGGGCGGATAACCGGGGAGCTGTTTTTT
CASSFVPRQGRITGELFF
>NA|TRBJ2-1|16|TRBD2|TRBV6-4
TGTGCCAGCAGTGCCGCTAGCGGGGGTGGTTTTGTTGAGCAGTTCTTC
CASSAASGGGFVEQFF
>NA|TRBJ2-5|17|NA|TRBV4-1
TGCGCCAGCAGCCAAGATCAGGGAACAGGGAGAATGGAGACCCAGTACTTC
CASSQDQGTGRMETQYF
>NA|TRBJ1-2|15|TRBD1|TRBV18
TGTGCCAGCTCACGACGGGACAGGAAAAACTATGGCTACACCTTC
CASSRRDRKNYGYTF
>NA|TRBJ1-1|15|NA|TRBV30
TGTGCCTGGAGTCCAAGACGTGGAGGAAACACTGAAGCTTTCTTT
CAWSPRRGGNTEAFF
>NA|TRBJ1-3|13|NA|TRBV14
TGTGCCAGCAGCCTCAACAGCGGAAACACCATATATTTT
CASSLNSGNTIYF
>NA|TRBJ2-5|13|NA|TRBV7-9
TGTGCCAGCAGCTCTATCGTCCAAGAGACCCAGTACTTC
CASSSIVQETQYF
>NA|TRBJ2-2|15|TRBD1|TRBV10-3
TGTGCCATCAGCCCGTCAGGGGGCAGGGCCGGGGAGCTGTTTTTT
CAISPSGGRAGELFF
>once|TRBJ2-7|14|NA|TRBV6-1
TGTGCCACCAATATGCAGGGATTCAATAACGAGCAGTACTTC
CATNMQGFNNEQYF